The present entry profiles one T cell receptor (beta chain) with its context. The antigen is undetermined. TCRdb reprocessed the reads with MiXCR, giving one entry per CDR3 protein. The data contain about 830,000 distinct CDR3 sequences, approximately 30% of them singletons. The sample comes from a study of T cell repertoires in cytomegalovirus infection. Turning to the study itself: Researchers turned to recently identified HLA-C-restricted CMV epitopes as well as well-studied HLA-B-restricted ones. Based on public TCR beta signatures, there were indications of CMV infection and of a matching HLA type.

The CDR3 length is 17 residues. CDR1 is MNHEY and CDR2 is SVGEGT in the germline V gene. The V and J ends lost 2 bases and 0 bases, in that order; junction bases with no gene match: 5. The genes are TRBV6-2 or TRBV6-3 and TRBJ2-2; TRBD1 aligns across 8 bases. This TCR was recovered from a human donor in good health (CMV status not recorded). Some clones in this sample may be carry-over from other donors' samples. This specimen consisted of cultured CD8+ T cells from PBMCs, obtained from culture after CMV antigen stimulation. The CDR3 DNA reads as TGTGCCAGCAGTTACAGTCGGACAGGGACGAACACCGGGGAGCTGTTTTTT. Translated, it gives CASSYSRTGTNTGELFF.